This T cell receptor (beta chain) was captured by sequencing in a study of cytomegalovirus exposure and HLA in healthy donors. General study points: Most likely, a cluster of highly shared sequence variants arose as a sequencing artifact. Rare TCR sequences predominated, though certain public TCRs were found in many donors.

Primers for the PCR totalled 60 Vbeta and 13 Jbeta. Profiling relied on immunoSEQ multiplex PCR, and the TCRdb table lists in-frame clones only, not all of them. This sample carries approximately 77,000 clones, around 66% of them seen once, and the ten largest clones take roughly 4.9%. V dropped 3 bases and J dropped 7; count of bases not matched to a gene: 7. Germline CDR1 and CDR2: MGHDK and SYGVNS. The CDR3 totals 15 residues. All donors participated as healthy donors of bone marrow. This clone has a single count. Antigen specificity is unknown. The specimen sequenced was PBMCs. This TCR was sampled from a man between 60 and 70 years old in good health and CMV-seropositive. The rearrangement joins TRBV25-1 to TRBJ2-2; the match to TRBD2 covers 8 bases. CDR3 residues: CASSDWRGAGGELFF. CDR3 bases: TGTGCCAGCAGTGATTGGCGGGGGGCGGGCGGGGAGCTGTTTTTT.